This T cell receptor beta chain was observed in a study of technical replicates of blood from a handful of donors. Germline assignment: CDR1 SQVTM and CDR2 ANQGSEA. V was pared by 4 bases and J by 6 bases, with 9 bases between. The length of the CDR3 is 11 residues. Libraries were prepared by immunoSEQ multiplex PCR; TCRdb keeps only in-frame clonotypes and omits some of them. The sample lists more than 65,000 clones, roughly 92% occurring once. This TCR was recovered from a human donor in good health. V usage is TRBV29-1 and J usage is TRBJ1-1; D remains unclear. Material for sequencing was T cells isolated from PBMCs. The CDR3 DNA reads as TGCAGCGTTGGATACGAGGCTGAAGCTTTCTTT. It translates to CSVGYEAEAFF.